These T cell receptor beta chains were read from a single sample in a study of blood T cell repertoires in COVID-19. Repertoires were generated with immunoSEQ multiplex PCR, while TCRdb's copy carries only in-frame clones and drops some. Among roughly 500,000 clones listed, approximately 88% were seen once. The specimen sequenced was PBMCs or T cells enriched from blood (not recorded which). All receptors derive from a woman aged 35 to 49 who had recovered from COVID-19. Both conserved end residues are part of each CDR3. The D gene is left open where the match is weak. Clone size is not always given. Where it is, it says once, few, many or a class for expanded clones.

V	D	J	size	CDR3	DNA
TRBV27	TRBD1	TRBJ1-1	NA	CASSTPKGADTEAFF	TGTGCCAGCAGTACCCCCAAGGGGGCGGACACTGAAGCTTTCTTT
TRBV20-1	NA	TRBJ2-1	NA	CSAADNEQFF	TGCAGTGCAGCGGACAATGAGCAGTTCTTC
TRBV19	NA	TRBJ2-1	NA	CATKGGVSSYNEQFF	TGTGCCACCAAAGGAGGAGTCAGCTCCTACAATGAGCAGTTCTTC
TRBV19	TRBD2	TRBJ2-1	NA	CASSIVSGNDEQFF	TGTGCCAGTAGTATTGTAAGCGGGAACGATGAGCAGTTCTTC
TRBV18	TRBD1	TRBJ1-2	NA	CASSPNKGQDLPTNGYTF	TGTGCCAGCTCACCAAACAAGGGACAGGACTTACCCACGAATGGCTACACCTTC
TRBV7-6	TRBD1	TRBJ2-3	NA	CASSLGRQGAWETDTQYF	TGTGCCAGCAGCTTAGGTCGGCAGGGGGCTTGGGAGACAGATACGCAGTATTTT
TRBV19	NA	TRBJ1-1	NA	CASSLPGAEAFF	TGTGCCAGTAGTTTACCCGGTGCTGAAGCTTTCTTT
TRBV3-1/TRBV3-2	TRBD2	TRBJ2-5	NA	CASSQGHPGGTQYF	TGTGCCAGCAGCCAAGGTCATCCGGGGGGGACCCAGTACTTC
TRBV6-5	TRBD1	TRBJ1-3	NA	CASSYSDRVTRNTIYF	TGTGCCAGCAGTTACTCGGACAGGGTTACGAGAAACACCATATATTTT
TRBV19	TRBD1	TRBJ2-1	NA	CASSIRDRGHEQFF	TGTGCCAGTAGTATTAGGGACAGGGGACATGAGCAGTTCTTC
TRBV7-2	TRBD1	TRBJ2-5	NA	CASSLGQGGGETQYF	TGTGCCAGCAGCTTAGGACAGGGGGGAGGGGAGACCCAGTACTTC
TRBV24-1	TRBD1	TRBJ1-5	few	CATSDRRDRLYF	TGTGCCACCAGTGATCGCCGGGACAGGTTATATTTT
TRBV6-5	NA	TRBJ1-6	NA	CASSPGPGRNSPLHF	TGTGCCAGCAGCCCCGGGCCCGGGAGGAATTCACCCCTCCACTTT
TRBV19	TRBD1	TRBJ1-1	NA	CASRGTQGTVHTEAFF	TGTGCCAGTAGAGGGACGCAAGGGACAGTACACACTGAAGCTTTCTTT
TRBV6-5	NA	TRBJ1-3	NA	CASRTGSPGNTIYF	TGTGCCAGCAGGACCGGGTCGCCTGGAAACACCATATATTTT
TRBV6-2/TRBV6-3	TRBD2	TRBJ2-1	NA	CASSSIAGGFNEQFF	TGTGCCAGCAGTTCGATAGCGGGAGGTTTCAATGAGCAGTTCTTC
TRBV7-2	TRBD1	TRBJ1-2	NA	CASSLGQGRPYGYTF	TGTGCCAGCAGCCTCGGACAGGGACGGCCATATGGCTACACCTTC
TRBV9	TRBD1	TRBJ2-2	NA	CASNRDRGLGGELFF	TGTGCCAGCAACCGGGACAGGGGGCTTGGCGGGGAGCTGTTTTTT
TRBV19	TRBD1	TRBJ1-3	NA	CASSTGGAGNTIYF	TGTGCCAGTAGTACAGGGGGAGCTGGAAACACCATATATTTT
TRBV18	TRBD1	TRBJ1-2	NA	CASSRTGVNYGYTF	TGTGCCAGCTCTCGGACAGGGGTGAACTATGGCTACACCTTC
TRBV6-5	NA	TRBJ2-7	few	CASSLNRNSYEQYF	TGTGCCAGCAGCCTCAACAGGAACTCCTACGAGCAGTACTTC
TRBV20-1	NA	TRBJ2-7	NA	CGTNRGLEQYF	TGCGGTACAAACCGAGGCTTGGAGCAGTACTTC
TRBV7-7	NA	TRBJ1-1	once	CASLFFGKAFF	TGTGCCAGCCTCTTTTTCGGTAAAGCTTTCTTT
TRBV3-1/TRBV3-2	TRBD1	TRBJ2-5	NA	CASSPRHRDRVRETQYF	TGTGCCAGCAGCCCGCGCCATAGAGACAGGGTTAGAGAGACCCAGTACTTC
TRBV27	NA	TRBJ2-5	NA	CASSLTPRSYETQYF	TGTGCCAGCAGTTTAACGCCTAGATCATACGAGACCCAGTACTTC
TRBV24-1	NA	TRBJ1-3	NA	CATSDRGTSGNTIYF	TGTGCCACCAGTGATAGGGGAACCTCTGGAAACACCATATATTTT
TRBV4-3	NA	TRBJ2-2	few	CASSQDSSSGFYTGELFF	TGCGCCAGCAGCCAAGATTCTTCTTCAGGGTTTTACACCGGGGAGCTGTTTTTT
TRBV6-2/TRBV6-3	NA	TRBJ1-3	once	CASSYHAESYRANTIYF	TGTGCCAGCAGTTACCACGCCGAGTCCTACAGAGCCAACACCATATATTTT
TRBV18	NA	TRBJ2-7	NA	CASSPTLDRLGEYF	TGTGCCAGCTCACCCACCCTCGACAGGCTCGGGGAGTACTTC
TRBV11-2	TRBD1	TRBJ1-5	NA	CASSALTGFNQPQHF	TGTGCCAGCAGCGCACTGACAGGGTTCAATCAGCCCCAGCATTTT
TRBV19	TRBD1	TRBJ1-2	NA	CASSIGTGGIYGYTF	TGTGCCAGTAGTATCGGGACAGGGGGTATCTATGGCTACACCTTC
TRBV5-4	TRBD1	TRBJ2-1	NA	CASSLKQGLGEQFF	TGTGCCAGCAGTTTAAAACAGGGGCTGGGTGAGCAGTTCTTC
TRBV11-2	TRBD1	TRBJ1-5	NA	CASSPGGMRQPQHF	TGTGCCAGCAGCCCAGGGGGTATGAGACAGCCCCAGCATTTT
TRBV7-9	NA	TRBJ1-4	NA	CASSRRDISEKLFF	TGTGCCAGCAGCCGCCGGGACATAAGCGAAAAACTGTTTTTT
TRBV6-9	NA	TRBJ1-1	NA	CASSSELWGVWTEAFF	TGTGCCAGCAGTTCGGAACTATGGGGGGTTTGGACTGAAGCTTTCTTT
TRBV4-1	TRBD2	TRBJ2-1	NA	CASSQDSAGTSLYNEQFF	TGCGCCAGCAGCCAAGACAGCGCCGGGACTAGTCTTTACAATGAGCAGTTCTTC
TRBV10-3	TRBD2	TRBJ2-1	NA	CASGLAGSSYNEQFF	TGTGCCAGTGGACTAGCGGGAAGCTCCTACAATGAGCAGTTCTTC
TRBV10-3	TRBD2	TRBJ2-2	NA	CAISESTGIAGGDTGELFF	TGTGCCATCAGTGAGTCGACGGGAATAGCGGGAGGTGACACCGGGGAGCTGTTTTTT
TRBV14	TRBD1	TRBJ1-1	NA	CASSRPGTGREAFF	TGTGCCAGCAGCCGCCCCGGGACAGGGCGAGAAGCTTTCTTT